This entry lists 30 T cell receptor beta chains sequenced from one sample in a study of CD8 T cells in ankylosing spondylitis. TCRdb called the 5' RACE reads again in MiXCR, with one record for every CDR3 protein. The table records hundreds of thousands of distinct CDR3 sequences, roughly 32% of them present only once. The sample taken for sequencing was blood, either unsorted or a sorted T cell fraction (not recorded which). Receptor source: a male donor with ankylosing spondylitis or in good health (not recorded which).

This chain uses TRBV12-3 or TRBV12-4 with TRBJ2-1, with 11 bases that match TRBD2. V shed 4 bases, J shed 7 bases, and the junction held 15 bases outside the gene matches. The CDR3 is 18 residues long. The CDR3 region is CASSSPGVAGGSPNEQFF. The CDR3 coding sequence is TGTGCCAGCAGTTCCCCGGGGGTAGCGGGGGGGTCCCCAAATGAGCAGTTCTTC.

This clonotype has ten or more counts. The genes are TRBV20-1 and TRBJ2-3, with D uncertain. V was clipped by 1 base and J by 0 bases, with 8 bases between them. The CDR3 sequence is 14 residues long. Germline V gene lookup returns CDR1 DFQATT and CDR2 SNEGSKA (reference sequence). CDR3 in amino acids: CSARGLASTDTQYF. The CDR3 bases are TGCAGTGCTAGAGGGTTAGCTAGCACAGATACGCAGTATTTT.

The chain carries TRBV28 and TRBJ2-5, with 7 nucleotides matching TRBD1. Germline V gives CDR1 MDHEN, CDR2 SYDVKM. V shed 6 bases, J shed 4 bases, and the junction held 11 bases outside the gene matches. This CDR3 has 15 residues. The DNA for the CDR3 is TGTGCCAGCAGCGTCCGACAGGGTGGTAGAGAGACCCAGTACTTC. Its translation: CASSVRQGGRETQYF.

This clonotype occurred a few times. This sequence joins TRBV6-1 and TRBJ2-3; 10 nucleotides match TRBD2. Germline CDR1 is MNHNS and CDR2 is SASEGT. Unmatched junction bases numbered 11, after V lost 10 bases and J lost 4 bases. The CDR3 loop spans 15 amino acids. For the CDR3, the DNA is TGTGCCACCCAGGTAGCGGGGGGCCCCCCAGATACGCAGTATTTT. Its translation is CATQVAGGPPDTQYF.

The chain combines TRBV7-2 with TRBJ1-1, with D possibly TRBD1 on 5 matching bases. The CDR3 spans 11 residues. Per the germline V gene, CDR1 is SGHTA and CDR2 is FQGNSA. V lost 2 bases, J lost 11 bases, and 9 bases lay in between. CDR3 sequence: CASSLRDVAFF. The CDR3 bases are TGTGCCAGCAGCTTACGGGACGTGGCTTTCTTT.

V gene TRBV10-2 combines with J gene TRBJ2-1; either TRBD1 or TRBD2 may fit D (6 bases each). CDR3 size: 14 residues. CDR1 WSHSY and CDR2 SAAADI come from the germline V gene. Trimming took off 2 bases at V and 8 bases at J, with 13 bases between the two ends. This chain's CDR3 is CASSEEGGRDEQFF. The CDR3 coding sequence is TGCGCCAGCAGTGAGGAAGGGGGGCGAGATGAGCAGTTCTTC.

The rearrangement links TRBV20-1 to TRBJ2-3; D is unclear. The CDR3 extends over 10 amino acids. Germline CDR1 and CDR2: DFQATT and SNEGSKA (reference sequence). Trimming cost V 5 bases and J 4 bases, with 4 bases left between them. The CDR3: CSADPDTQYF. Written as DNA, the CDR3 is TGCAGTGCTGACCCAGATACGCAGTATTTT.

The genes are TRBV3-1 and TRBJ2-7; the D gene is possibly TRBD1 (6 bases). CDR1 is LGHDT and CDR2 is YNNKEL in the germline V gene (reference sequence). Trimming pared 0 bases from V and 1 base from J, leaving 10 bases between. CDR3 length: 15 residues. Written as DNA, the CDR3 is TGTGCCAGCAGCCAAGATGTTCAGGGGTCCTACGAGCAGTACTTC. Protein: CASSQDVQGSYEQYF.

This clonotype was recorded many times. The V and J genes are TRBV6-4 and TRBJ2-6; D is ambiguous. V lost 0 bases to trimming and J lost 0 bases, with 3 bases between them. This CDR3 is built from 15 residues. From germline, CDR1 is MRHNA and CDR2 SNTAGT. The CDR3 is CASSDSGSGANVLTF. The DNA for the CDR3 is TGTGCCAGCAGTGACTCGGGCTCTGGGGCCAACGTCCTGACTTTC.

This chain joins TRBV7-6 and TRBJ1-1; no clear D. Trimming pared 4 bases from V and 7 bases from J, leaving 10 bases between. The V gene's germline CDR1 is SGHVS and CDR2 FNYEAQ. This CDR3 contains 12 residues. The CDR3 protein is CASSSPASEAFF. DNA of the CDR3: TGTGCCAGCAGCTCCCCGGCGAGTGAAGCTTTCTTT. Together with reference TRBV7-6 and TRBJ1-1, the CDR3 gives the full variable domain: GAGVSQSPRYKVTKRGQDVALRCDPISGHVSLYWYRQALGQGPEFLTYFNYEAQQDKSGLPNDRFSAERPEGSISTLTIQRTEQRDSAMYRCASSSPASEAFFGQGTRLTVV.

The chain links TRBV6-5 to TRBJ2-1, with a tentative D call TRBD2 (5 bases). Germline V gives CDR1 MNHEY, CDR2 SVGAGI. Trimming removed 0 bases at V and 7 bases at J, with 7 bases between. The CDR3 runs 13 residues. The CDR3 DNA reads TGTGCCAGCAGTTACTCCTCGGGGAATGAGCAGTTCTTC. Amino acids: CASSYSSGNEQFF.

V usage is TRBV4-2 and J usage is TRBJ1-4; D may be TRBD1 (6 bases). The V gene's germline CDR1 is LGHNA and CDR2 YNFKEQ. Trimming took 4 bases from V and 11 from J, leaving 20 bases between them. This CDR3 is 15 amino acids long. Here the CDR3 DNA reads TGTGCCAGCAGCCGGGAGCGGGGGGGCGTCGGGAAACTGTTTTTT. It yields the protein CASSRERGGVGKLFF.

The chain recombines TRBV6-4 with TRBJ2-3; D might be TRBD1 (5 bases). The CDR3 spans 14 residues. Germline CDR1 reads MRHNA; CDR2 reads SNTAGT. Trimming removed 2 bases at V and 6 bases at J, with 12 bases between. The CDR3 bases are TGTGCCAGCAGTGACCGTGGGGCCGGGGATACGCAGTATTTT. This translates into CASSDRGAGDTQYF.

This clonotype has only a few counts. V usage is TRBV5-1 and J usage is TRBJ2-3, with 9 bases fitting TRBD2. Losses at the gene ends were 4 bases for V and 1 base for J; bases not matched to a gene: 4. The CDR3 covers 15 residues. Germline assignment: CDR1 SGHRS and CDR2 YFSETQ. The DNA of the CDR3 is TGCGCCAGCAGCACGAGGACTAGCGGCACAGATACGCAGTATTTT. Translated: CASSTRTSGTDTQYF.

The chain combines TRBV28 with TRBJ2-4; 10 bases are a match to TRBD1. CDR1 MDHEN and CDR2 SYDVKM come from the germline V gene. J lost 4 bases, V lost 6 bases, and 6 bases had no gene match. The CDR3 runs to 15 residues. The CDR3 sequence is CASSTSGQGKNIQYF. CDR3 DNA: TGTGCCAGCAGCACCTCGGGACAGGGGAAAAACATTCAGTACTTC.

The rearrangement links TRBV24-1 to TRBJ2-1; maybe TRBD1 (5 bases). The V end lost 9 bases, the J end lost 7 bases, and 18 bases lay between the germline ends. The germline gives CDR1 KGHDR, CDR2 SFDVKD. The CDR3 is made up of 14 amino acids. This CDR3 reads CATGSAQGRNEQFF. The CDR3 DNA follows: TGTGCCACCGGGTCGGCGCAGGGAAGAAATGAGCAGTTCTTC.

The chain combines TRBV24-1 with TRBJ2-3; no reliable D call. The CDR3 has 15 residues. CDR1 is KGHDR, CDR2 SFDVKD, per germline. The germline V and J ends were trimmed by 3 bases and 0 bases, with 9 bases remaining between them. CDR3 in DNA: TGTGCCACCAGTGATGAGGCCAGGAGCACAGATACGCAGTATTTT. This translates into CATSDEARSTDTQYF.

The chain couples TRBV12-3 or TRBV12-4 to TRBJ2-1; D is perhaps TRBD1 or TRBD2 (5 bases each). The CDR3 length is 15 residues. V dropped 7 bases and J dropped 5 bases, with 18 bases sitting between them. CDR3 sequence reads: CASTPGQGLNNEQFF. In DNA form, the CDR3 reads TGTGCCAGCACCCCGGGGCAGGGCTTGAACAATGAGCAGTTCTTC.

This clonotype showed up just a few times. The CDR3 DNA reads as TGCAGCGTTGAGATGGGAAGATACGAGCAGTACTTC. It yields the protein CSVEMGRYEQYF. The rearrangement joins TRBV29-1 to TRBJ2-7; D is undetermined. This CDR3 spans 12 amino acids. Germline V lookup: CDR1 SQVTM, CDR2 ANQGSEA. V was shortened by 3 bases and J by 4 bases, with 10 bases between the two germline ends.

This chain joins TRBV5-1 and TRBJ2-1, with 9 positions matching TRBD2. Germline trimming cut 0 bases from V and 5 bases from J; bases unmatched to any gene: 6. CDR3 length equals 16 residues. Germline CDR1 is SGHRS and CDR2 is YFSETQ. This CDR3 is CASSLADGGGDNEQFF. The CDR3 region has the DNA TGCGCCAGCAGCTTGGCCGATGGCGGGGGGGACAATGAGCAGTTCTTC.

There are many counts of this clonotype. This sequence joins TRBV12-3 or TRBV12-4 and TRBJ2-6; D is unresolved. The length of the CDR3 is 13 residues. V was clipped by 6 bases and J by 1 base, with 4 bases between them. CDR3 DNA sequence: TGTGCCAGCAGGGGTTCTGGGGCCAACGTCCTGACTTTC. Translating it yields CASRGSGANVLTF.

This clonotype was observed a handful of times. This chain links TRBV20-1 with TRBJ2-3, with 10 bases that match TRBD2. Germline assignment: CDR1 DFQATT and CDR2 SNEGSKA (reference sequence). Trimming took 3 bases from V and 6 from J; bases not matched to a gene: 6. The CDR3 sequence is 14 residues long. The CDR3 loop reads CSARFSGRGDTQYF. Here the CDR3 DNA reads TGCAGTGCTAGGTTCAGCGGGAGGGGGGATACGCAGTATTTT.

V and J are TRBV6-1 and TRBJ1-1; D unclear. Germline values: CDR1 MNHNS, CDR2 SASEGT. Trimming shortened V by 8 bases and J by 0 bases, and 7 bases separated the two germline ends. The CDR3 consists of 12 residues. The CDR3 loop is CASFGLNTEAFF. CDR3 in DNA: TGTGCCAGCTTTGGATTGAACACTGAAGCTTTCTTT.

The chain joins TRBV7-7 to TRBJ2-7, with 8 bases that match TRBD1. CDR1 and CDR2 (germline): SSHAT, FNYEAQ (reference sequence). The CDR3 loop spans 13 amino acids. The CDR3 sequence: CASRASGGGEQYF. The CDR3 DNA follows: TGTGCTAGCCGCGCTTCAGGGGGCGGCGAGCAGTACTTC.

V gene TRBV7-2 combines with J gene TRBJ2-2; a possible D gene is TRBD2 (5 bases). V lost 3 bases and J lost 7, with 21 bases in between. Germline assignment: CDR1 SGHTA and CDR2 FQGNSA. The length of the CDR3 is 17 residues. In DNA, the CDR3 is TGTGCCAGCAGCTTCCCCCCCGACTGGGTGGAGGACGGGGAGCTGTTTTTT. Translated: CASSFPPDWVEDGELFF.

This clonotype was seen a handful of times. V is TRBV4-1 and J is TRBJ1-1; no clear D. Germline CDR1 reads MGHRA; CDR2 reads YSYEKL. The CDR3 is 12 amino acids. Trimming stripped 3 bases from V and 11 bases from J, with 13 bases between. CDR3 sequence: CASSHTFGDAFF. CDR3 sequence (DNA): TGCGCCAGCAGCCATACCTTTGGGGATGCTTTCTTT.

The chain is built from TRBV3-1 and TRBJ2-7; D gene unclear. CDR1 is LGHDT, CDR2 YNNKEL, per germline (reference sequence). Between the trimmed V and J ends, which lost 3 bases and 2 bases, there was a span of 8 bases. The CDR3 is 13 amino acids. In DNA, the CDR3 is TGTGCCAGCAGCCACGATAGACCCTACGAGCAGTACTTC. This codes for CASSHDRPYEQYF.

This clonotype was counted once. The chain couples TRBV12-3 or TRBV12-4 to TRBJ1-2; tentatively, D is TRBD1 (5 bases). The CDR3 extends over 13 amino acids. Trimming shortened V by 8 bases and J by 8 bases, and 18 bases separated the two germline ends. The CDR3 loop is CASLEGRRGGYTF. The CDR3 DNA sequence: TGTGCCAGCCTTGAAGGGCGTCGGGGCGGCTACACCTTC.

The gene calls are TRBV24-1 and TRBJ2-1; D perhaps matches TRBD1 (8 bases). The germline gives CDR1 KGHDR, CDR2 SFDVKD. Trimming removed 6 bases from V and 7 bases from J, with 21 bases in between. The CDR3 loop spans 16 amino acids. CDR3 in DNA: TGTGCCACCAGTATGGGGAGGGCCAGGGGGCTTAATGAGCAGTTCTTC. Its translation: CATSMGRARGLNEQFF.

This clonotype showed up just a few times. V gene TRBV20-1 combines with J gene TRBJ1-4; D perhaps matches TRBD1 (5 bases). V lost 6 bases and J 12 bases, leaving 23 bases between the germline ends. This CDR3 has 14 amino acids. CDR1 and CDR2 (germline): DFQATT, SNEGSKA (reference sequence). CDR3 DNA sequence: TGCAGTGCCACCGGGACGAGAAAAGAAGGGGAACTGTTTTTT. Translating it yields CSATGTRKEGELFF.